This record looks at one TCR beta chain sequence and its context. Its antigen is still unknown. No much larger clonotype is one base removed from it; base qualities were not supplied. This record comes from a study of beta chain features in type 1 diabetes (dated by TCRdb to between 2018 and 2020). Background on the whole study: No differences in mean age, gender distribution, total cell number or subset yield were found between patients and healthy donors. Naive and central memory subsets were obtained from all 30 or so donors, but regulatory and stem cell-like memory subsets were isolated from only 8 patients and roughly eight healthy donors. In the study, TCRB repertoires of sorted circulating CD4+ T cell subsets from recently diagnosed type 1 diabetes patients were compared with those of matched healthy donors. A total of roughly 98,000,000 sorted cells were examined across all samples, and RNA yield correlated strongly with the number of cells per subset.

V is pared back by 7 bases and J by 7 bases, with 20 bases lying between the germline termini. As encoded in the germline V gene (reference sequence), CDR1 is SEHNR while CDR2 is FQNEAQ. From the cysteine up to the phenylalanine, the CDR3 has a length of 15 residues. Only the CDR3 part of the read is kept: 45 bases, read in frame from the first base. A single peripheral blood draw of around 120 mL on average was collected from each donor into heparinised tubes. A BD FACSAria II was used to sort naive, central memory, regulatory and stem cell-like memory CD4+ T cells with a panel that included CD45RO, CCR7, CD25, CD127, CD95 and CD27. A purity above 98% was achieved for all sorted populations. PBMCs were isolated right away by Lymphoprep density gradient centrifugation and were stained directly, without culture. So that batch effects would be minimized, each experiment stained and sorted samples in pairs, pairing one healthy donor with one patient.

What the research found in general, with its limitations: At VDJ recombination sites, patients with type 1 diabetes made fewer insertions and deleted more nucleotides, a pattern implying thymic rearrangement abnormalities. Shorter templates might be favored by PCR, yet because patient and control samples were amplified and corrected together, any such skew would affect both groups equally. Because the HLA sub-analyses included only small numbers of individuals, any influence of HLA type on TCRB rearrangement was left unresolved. Naive, central memory and regulatory TCRB repertoires appeared more similar among patients than among healthy donors. A moderate but significant shortening of TCRB CDR3 length was observed in type 1 diabetes patients in all four CD4+ subsets. Because cDNA was sequenced instead of genomic DNA, activated cells with high expression could be over-represented, although the groups did not differ in activation or CD3 levels.

All of the isolated RNA was reverse transcribed with the High Capacity cDNA Reverse Transcription Kit, so expressed TCRB transcripts were sequenced. Naive, central memory and regulatory T cell samples underwent deep immunoSEQ sequencing, averaging roughly 3.4 million total reads per sample. Sorted cells were lysed in RLT buffer and RNA was extracted with DNase-treated RNeasy Micro or Mini kits, depending on cell number. Each cell subset was processed separately to prevent cross-contamination, with patient and healthy donor samples processed together. Using the immunoSEQ multiplex PCR, TCRB sequences were amplified from cDNA into 87-bp fragments spanning the CDR3 region. The amplicons were sequenced using the Illumina HiSeq platform. Concerning the study's data processing: Synthetic template baselines were used to correct PCR bias computationally, reads within Hamming distance 2 were collapsed, and singletons that could not be merged were discarded. Reads were aligned to IMGT to assign V, D and J genes, CDR3 length, and insertions or deletions at six rearrangement sites. Within each subset, clonotype counts were normalized to sorted cell number, and only after that were true diversity and Gini coefficients computed with the tcR R package. The overlap coefficient, calculated on TCRB nucleotide sequences, was used to measure repertoire sharing. This immuneACCESS table, as held by TCRdb, lists in-frame sequences with V and J called but not all clones. Of the missing ones, under half trace to an unresolved V gene in checked studies; the others have no known cause. The V and J calls and clone size are taken from that table; D and trimming were inferred from the DNA. The sample table records about 220,000 clones; 9.5% to 13% of these occur just once. The ten top clones hold approximately 1.5% of the sample.

Input material: central memory CD4+ T cells from blood. Rearrangement joined TRBV7-9 to TRBJ2-1; a tentative D match to TRBD2 spans 7 bases. The receptor was isolated from a young man in good health. CDR3 loop: CASTSGGARWNEQFF. Here is the DNA: TGTGCCAGCACCTCTGGGGGGGCGCGCTGGAATGAGCAGTTCTTC.